These 19 T cell receptor beta chains were sequenced from one sample in a study of cytomegalovirus exposure and HLA in healthy donors. Both 60 Vbeta primers and 13 Jbeta primers went into the PCR. Profiling relied on immunoSEQ multiplex PCR, and the TCRdb table lists in-frame clones only, not all of them. This sample carries 150,000 to 180,000 clones, 75% to 85% of them seen once, and the ten largest clones take 6% to 8.5%. Sequenced: PBMCs. The receptors shown here come from a young man in good health and CMV-seropositive.

This clone was picked up one time. The V and J genes are TRBV13 and TRBJ2-3, with 11 bases lining up with TRBD2. V was clipped by 7 bases and J by 5 bases; unmatched bases: 11. This CDR3 spans 16 amino acids. Germline V gene lookup returns CDR1 PRHDT and CDR2 FYEKMQ (reference sequence). The CDR3 DNA reads as TGTGCCAGCACCCCCTCACTAGCGGGAGTGGAAGATACGCAGTATTTT. This encodes CASTPSLAGVEDTQYF.

The V call is TRBV12-5, the J call TRBJ2-7; D gene unclear. V lost 6 bases, J lost 7 bases, and 19 bases lay in between. Germline V gene sequence: CDR1 LGHNT, CDR2 FRNRAP. The CDR3 is 14 residues long. The CDR3 protein is CASGFDTFFAEQYF. CDR3 DNA sequence: TGTGCTAGTGGCTTTGACACGTTTTTTGCAGAGCAGTACTTC.

The genes are TRBV27 and TRBJ1-1; D is unresolved. The CDR3 runs to 13 residues. Deletions cut 6 bases from V and 5 bases from J, with 13 bases between. CDR1 is MNHEY and CDR2 is SMNVEV in the germline V gene (reference sequence). The CDR3 region has the DNA TGTGCCAGCAGCGTTTTTGGGAGAACTGAAGCTTTCTTT. Protein: CASSVFGRTEAFF.

This chain joins TRBV12-5 and TRBJ1-2, with D uncertain. V was cut by 3 bases and J by 4 bases, with 9 bases left in between. The V gene's germline CDR1 is LGHNT and CDR2 FRNRAP. The CDR3 is 13 residues long. For the CDR3, the DNA is TGTGCTAGTGGTTTAGATTTTAGCTATGGCTACACCTTC. Encoded protein: CASGLDFSYGYTF.

The chain carries TRBV28 and TRBJ1-2; D is undetermined. The germline V gene encodes CDR1 MDHEN and CDR2 SYDVKM. CDR3 size: 15 residues. V lost 6 bases, J lost 8 bases, and 22 bases lay in between. CDR3 in DNA: TGTGCCAGCAGCCCTCGTTTAGAAGGAATGGGCGGCTACACCTTC. As protein: CASSPRLEGMGGYTF.

The rearrangement joins TRBV12-5 to TRBJ1-1, with TRBD1 matching over 8 bases. CDR1 and CDR2 (germline): LGHNT, FRNRAP. The ends lost 5 bases at V and 13 bases at J; junction bases unmatched: 9. CDR3 length: 12 residues. The CDR3 protein is CASGLPPGGHFF. CDR3 coding DNA: TGTGCTAGTGGTCTTCCCCCAGGGGGCCATTTCTTT. The full variable domain, rest sourced from reference TRBV12-5 and TRBJ1-1, is DARVTQTPRHKVTEMGQEVTMRCQPILGHNTVFWYRQTMMQGLELLAYFRNRAPLDDSGMPKDRFSAEMPDATLATLKIQPSEPRDSAVYFCASGLPPGGHFFGQGTRLTVV.

The chain joins TRBV19 to TRBJ2-1; possible D gene TRBD2, 5 bases. This CDR3 region has 16 residues. Trimming removed 5 bases from V and 6 bases from J, with 20 bases in between. CDR1 is LNHDA and CDR2 is SQIVND in the germline V gene (reference sequence). CDR3 amino acids: CASSEPLRAGLNEQFF. CDR3 nucleotide sequence: TGTGCCAGTAGTGAGCCTTTGCGGGCGGGCCTCAATGAGCAGTTCTTC. Using reference TRBV19 and TRBJ2-1 for the parts outside the CDR3, the full variable domain is DGGITQSPKYLFRKEGQNVTLSCEQNLNHDAMYWYRQDPGQGLRLIYYSQIVNDFQKGDIAEGYSVSREKKESFPLTVTSAQKNPTAFYLCASSEPLRAGLNEQFFGPGTRLTVL.

V usage is TRBV28 and J usage is TRBJ1-2; 9 bases are a match to TRBD1. After removal of 6 bases from V and 4 bases from J, the junction contained 9 bases not matched to a gene. Germline V gene data show CDR1 as MDHEN and CDR2 as SYDVKM. CDR3 length: 15 amino acids. Here the CDR3 DNA reads TGTGCCAGCAGCAACGGGACAGGGAAGCTCTATGGCTACACCTTC. Translation: CASSNGTGKLYGYTF.

This clone has just one count. This chain uses TRBV5-1 with TRBJ1-2; the match to TRBD1 covers 12 bases. The CDR3 sequence is 17 residues long. CDR1 is SGHRS, CDR2 YFSETQ, per germline. J was trimmed by 6 bases and V by 0 bases; bases with no gene match: 9. The CDR3 nucleotides read TGCGCCAGCAGCTTGGCGGGACAGGGGGCGCTGATCAATGGCTACACCTTC. It translates to CASSLAGQGALINGYTF.

In its sample, this clone was seen once. V gene TRBV30 combines with J gene TRBJ1-3; D is undetermined. The CDR3 covers 15 residues. Germline values: CDR1 GTSNPN, CDR2 SVGIG (reference sequence). V was cut by 0 bases and J by 0 bases, with 9 bases left in between. The CDR3 region has the DNA TGTGCCTGGAGTGTACCCTCGGGCTCTGGAAACACCATATATTTT. It codes for CAWSVPSGSGNTIYF.

J is TRBJ1-5 and V is TRBV12-5, with D unresolved. The germline V gene encodes CDR1 LGHNT and CDR2 FRNRAP. This CDR3 is 11 amino acids long. V was cut by 6 bases and J by 3 bases, with 3 bases left in between. CDR3: CASGSNQPQHF. CDR3 nucleotide sequence: TGTGCTAGTGGCTCCAATCAGCCCCAGCATTTT.

The genes are TRBV5-4 and TRBJ2-7; TRBD2 is a possible D gene (6 bases). This CDR3 is built from 15 residues. V lost 1 base, J lost 3 bases, and 14 bases lay in between. CDR1 SGHNT and CDR2 YYREEE come from the germline V gene (reference sequence). CDR3 residues: CASSLWGVLNYEQYF. In nucleotides, the CDR3 is TGTGCCAGCAGCTTGTGGGGGGTCCTAAACTACGAGCAGTACTTC.

This chain uses TRBV5-1 with TRBJ2-2; D remains ambiguous. The germline V gene has CDR1 SGHRS and CDR2 YFSETQ. V was pared by 0 bases and J by 4 bases, with 10 bases between. The CDR3 has 15 residues. The CDR3 region is CASSLEAQFTGELFF. The CDR3 nucleotides read TGCGCCAGCAGCTTGGAGGCACAGTTCACCGGGGAGCTGTTTTTT. Full variable domain (outside the CDR3, taken from reference TRBV5-1 and TRBJ2-2): KAGVTQTPRYLIKTRGQQVTLSCSPISGHRSVSWYQQTPGQGLQFLFEYFSETQRNKGNFPGRFSGRQFSNSRSEMNVSTLELGDSALYLCASSLEAQFTGELFFGEGSRLTVL.

This clone was seen more than once but under ten times. This rearrangement joins TRBV5-4 to TRBJ1-1; weak D call: TRBD1 (5 bases). The V end was cut by 5 bases, the J end by 2 bases, with 19 bases between. The CDR3 extends over 16 amino acids. Germline V lookup: CDR1 SGHNT, CDR2 YYREEE (reference sequence). The CDR3 DNA reads as TGTGCCAGCAGGCAAGGGACCCCGGGAGCCAACACTGAAGCTTTCTTT. This gives the protein CASRQGTPGANTEAFF.

J is TRBJ2-1 and V is TRBV29-1, with D possibly being TRBD1 (6 bases). This CDR3 spans 14 amino acids. Germline CDR1 SQVTM, CDR2 ANQGSEA. The V end was cut by 2 bases, the J end by 7 bases, with 15 bases between. The CDR3 DNA follows: TGCAGCGTTGAACCGAGGAACAGGGCAAATGAGCAGTTCTTC. Amino acid sequence: CSVEPRNRANEQFF.

The gene calls are TRBV11-1 and TRBJ1-3; D remains unclear. Germline CDR1 reads SGHAT; CDR2 reads FQDESV (reference sequence). The V end was cut by 5 bases, the J end by 3 bases, with 8 bases between. This CDR3 is 13 amino acids long. The CDR3 protein is CASSGGDGNTIYF. For the CDR3, the DNA is TGTGCCAGCAGCGGAGGCGATGGAAACACCATATATTTT.

The chain carries TRBV10-3 and TRBJ2-1; no reliable D call. This CDR3 comprises 15 residues. With 2 bases removed from V and 0 bases from J, the gap between germline ends came to 8 bases. Germline V lookup: CDR1 ENHRY, CDR2 SYGVKD. CDR3 nucleotide sequence: TGTGCCATCAGTGAGGACACCAGCTCCTACAATGAGCAGTTCTTC. As protein: CAISEDTSSYNEQFF.

V usage is TRBV6-1 and J usage is TRBJ2-1, with TRBD1 as a possible D gene (6 bases). CDR1 and CDR2 (germline): MNHNS, SASEGT. This CDR3 has 13 amino acids. V gave up 5 bases and J gave up 13 bases, with 18 bases separating them. This CDR3 is CASSTRTEGRQFF. The CDR3 DNA follows: TGTGCCAGCAGTACCCGGACAGAGGGCCGACAGTTCTTC.

The genes are TRBV7-2 and TRBJ2-1, with 11 bases fitting TRBD1. This CDR3 spans 15 amino acids. CDR1 and CDR2 (germline): SGHTA, FQGNSA. V shed 3 bases and J 5 bases; nucleotides not matched to a gene: 3. CDR3 DNA sequence: TGTGCCAGCAGCTTGGGGACAGGGGGTAACAATGAGCAGTTCTTC. This encodes CASSLGTGGNNEQFF.